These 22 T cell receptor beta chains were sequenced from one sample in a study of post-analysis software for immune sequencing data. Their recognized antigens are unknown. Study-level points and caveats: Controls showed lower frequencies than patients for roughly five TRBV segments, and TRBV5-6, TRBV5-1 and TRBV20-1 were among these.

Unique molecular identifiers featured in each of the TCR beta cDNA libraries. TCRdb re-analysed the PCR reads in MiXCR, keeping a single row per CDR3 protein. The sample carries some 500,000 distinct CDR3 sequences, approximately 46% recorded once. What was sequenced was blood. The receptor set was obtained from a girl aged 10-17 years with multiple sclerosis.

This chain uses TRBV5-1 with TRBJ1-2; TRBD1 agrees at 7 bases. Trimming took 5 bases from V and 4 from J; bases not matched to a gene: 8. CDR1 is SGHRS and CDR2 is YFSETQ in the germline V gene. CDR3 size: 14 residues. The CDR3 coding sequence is TGCGCCAGCAGAGGGGGCCCTGAGGGCTATGGCTACACCTTC. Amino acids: CASRGGPEGYGYTF.

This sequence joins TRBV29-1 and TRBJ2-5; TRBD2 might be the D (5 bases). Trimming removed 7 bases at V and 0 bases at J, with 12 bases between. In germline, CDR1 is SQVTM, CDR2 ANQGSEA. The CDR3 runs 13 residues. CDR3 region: CSAGGRNQETQYF. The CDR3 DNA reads TGCAGCGCCGGAGGTAGAAACCAAGAGACCCAGTACTTC.

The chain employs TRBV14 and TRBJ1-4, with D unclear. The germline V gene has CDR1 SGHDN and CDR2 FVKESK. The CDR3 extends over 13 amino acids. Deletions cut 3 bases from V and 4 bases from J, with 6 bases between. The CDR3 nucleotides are TGTGCCAGCAGCCAGGAGCTTAATGAAAAACTGTTTTTT. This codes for CASSQELNEKLFF. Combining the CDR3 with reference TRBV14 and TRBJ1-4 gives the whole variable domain EAGVTQFPSHSVIEKGQTVTLRCDPISGHDNLYWYRRVMGKEIKFLLHFVKESKQDESGMPNNRFLAERTGGTYSTLKVQPAELEDSGVYFCASSQELNEKLFFGSGTQLSVL.

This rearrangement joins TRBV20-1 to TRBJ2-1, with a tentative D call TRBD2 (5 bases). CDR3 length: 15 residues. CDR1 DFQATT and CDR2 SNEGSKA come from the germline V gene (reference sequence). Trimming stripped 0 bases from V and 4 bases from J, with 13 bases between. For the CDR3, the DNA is TGCAGTGCTAGAGACCTTCCGGGGAAGTACAATGAGCAGTTCTTC. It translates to CSARDLPGKYNEQFF.

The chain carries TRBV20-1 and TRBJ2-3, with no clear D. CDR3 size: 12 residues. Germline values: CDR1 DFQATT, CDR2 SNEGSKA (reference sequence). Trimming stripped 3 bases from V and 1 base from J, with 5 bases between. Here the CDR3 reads CSASQGTDTQYF. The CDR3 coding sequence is TGCAGTGCTAGTCAAGGCACAGATACGCAGTATTTT.

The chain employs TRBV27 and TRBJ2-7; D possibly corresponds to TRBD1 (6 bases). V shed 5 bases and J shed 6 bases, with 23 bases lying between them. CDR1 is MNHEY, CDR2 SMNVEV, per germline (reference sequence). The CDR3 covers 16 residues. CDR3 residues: CASSNRDNPDGLEQYF. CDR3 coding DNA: TGTGCCAGCAGTAACCGGGACAACCCTGATGGACTCGAGCAGTACTTC.

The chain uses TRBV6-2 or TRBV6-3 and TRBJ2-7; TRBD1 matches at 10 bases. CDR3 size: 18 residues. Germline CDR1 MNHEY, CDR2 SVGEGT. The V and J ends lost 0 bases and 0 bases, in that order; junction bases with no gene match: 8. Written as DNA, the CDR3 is TGTGCCAGCAGTTACTCAGATTGGGGGACAGGGGTCTCCTACGAGCAGTACTTC. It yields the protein CASSYSDWGTGVSYEQYF.

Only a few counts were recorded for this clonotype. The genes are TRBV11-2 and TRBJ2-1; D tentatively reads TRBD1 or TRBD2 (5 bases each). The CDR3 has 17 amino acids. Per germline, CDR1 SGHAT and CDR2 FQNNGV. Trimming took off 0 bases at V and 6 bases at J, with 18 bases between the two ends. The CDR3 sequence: CASSLDRGSPVLNEQFF. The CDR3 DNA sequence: TGTGCCAGCAGCTTAGATCGGGGCAGTCCGGTCCTCAATGAGCAGTTCTTC.

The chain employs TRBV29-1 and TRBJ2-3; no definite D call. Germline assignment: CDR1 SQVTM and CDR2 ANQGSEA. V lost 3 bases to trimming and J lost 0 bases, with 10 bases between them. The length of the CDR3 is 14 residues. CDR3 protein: CSVEVRNSTDTQYF. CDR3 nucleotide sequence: TGCAGCGTTGAGGTTAGGAATAGCACAGATACGCAGTATTTT.

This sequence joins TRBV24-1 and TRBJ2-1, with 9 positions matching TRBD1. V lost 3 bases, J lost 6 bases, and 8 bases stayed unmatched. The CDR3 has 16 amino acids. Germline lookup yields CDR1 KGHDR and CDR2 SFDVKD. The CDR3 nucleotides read TGTGCCACCAGTGATAATGGCCTGACAGGGGGCAATGAGCAGTTCTTC. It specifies CATSDNGLTGGNEQFF.

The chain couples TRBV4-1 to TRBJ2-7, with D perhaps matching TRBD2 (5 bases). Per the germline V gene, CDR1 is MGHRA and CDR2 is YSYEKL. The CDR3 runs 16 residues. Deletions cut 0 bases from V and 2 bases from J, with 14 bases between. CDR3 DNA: TGCGCCAGCAGCCAAGAGGCCGGGGTGGGGACCTACGAGCAGTACTTC. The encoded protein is CASSQEAGVGTYEQYF.

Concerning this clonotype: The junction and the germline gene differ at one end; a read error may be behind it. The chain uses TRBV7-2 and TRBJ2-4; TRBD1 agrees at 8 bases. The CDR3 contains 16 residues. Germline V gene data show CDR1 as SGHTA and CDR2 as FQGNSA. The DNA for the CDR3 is TGTGCCAGCAGCGAGACAGGGGAACCAGCCAAAAACATTCAGTGCTTC. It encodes CASSETGEPAKNIQCF. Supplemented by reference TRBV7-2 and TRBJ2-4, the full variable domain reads GAGVSQSPSNKVTEKGKDVELRCDPISGHTALYWYRQSLGQGLEFLIYFQGNSAPDKSGLPSDRFSAERTGGSVSTLTIQRTQQEDSAVYLCASSETGEPAKNIQCFGAGTRLSVL.

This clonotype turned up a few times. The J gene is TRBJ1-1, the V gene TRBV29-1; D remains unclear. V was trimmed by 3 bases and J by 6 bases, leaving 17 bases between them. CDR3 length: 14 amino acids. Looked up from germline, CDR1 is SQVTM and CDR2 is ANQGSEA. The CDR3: CSVDGGGVMAEAFF. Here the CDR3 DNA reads TGCAGCGTTGATGGAGGCGGAGTCATGGCTGAAGCTTTCTTT.

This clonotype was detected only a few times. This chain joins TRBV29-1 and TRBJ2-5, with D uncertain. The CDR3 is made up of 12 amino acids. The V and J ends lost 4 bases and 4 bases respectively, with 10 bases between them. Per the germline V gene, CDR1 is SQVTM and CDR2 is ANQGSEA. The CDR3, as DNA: TGCAGCGTTGTTAGTTGGGGAGAGACCCAGTACTTC. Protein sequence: CSVVSWGETQYF.

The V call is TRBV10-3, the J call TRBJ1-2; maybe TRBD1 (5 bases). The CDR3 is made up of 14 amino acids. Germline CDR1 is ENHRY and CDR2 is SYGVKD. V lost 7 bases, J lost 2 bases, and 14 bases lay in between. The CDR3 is CAITSGRINYGYTF. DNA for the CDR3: TGTGCCATCACCTCGGGACGGATAAACTATGGCTACACCTTC.

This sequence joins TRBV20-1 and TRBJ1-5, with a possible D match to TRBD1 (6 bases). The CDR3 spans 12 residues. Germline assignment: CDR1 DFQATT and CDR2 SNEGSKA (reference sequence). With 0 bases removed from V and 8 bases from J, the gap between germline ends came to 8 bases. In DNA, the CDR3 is TGCAGTGCTAGAGAAGGGGGGAAGCCCCAGCATTTT. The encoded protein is CSAREGGKPQHF.

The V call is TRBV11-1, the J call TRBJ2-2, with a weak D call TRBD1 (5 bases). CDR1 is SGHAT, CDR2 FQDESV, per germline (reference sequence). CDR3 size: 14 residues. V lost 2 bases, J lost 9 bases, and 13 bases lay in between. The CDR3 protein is CASSLFGWGRELFF. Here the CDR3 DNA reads TGTGCCAGCAGCTTATTCGGATGGGGCAGGGAGCTGTTTTTT.

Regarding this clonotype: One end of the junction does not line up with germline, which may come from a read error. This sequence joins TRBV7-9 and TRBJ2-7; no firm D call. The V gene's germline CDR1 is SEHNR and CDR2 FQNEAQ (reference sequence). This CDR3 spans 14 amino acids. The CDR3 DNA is TGTGCCGGCAGCTTATCAAGGAAGACCTACGAGCAGTACTTC. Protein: CAGSLSRKTYEQYF.

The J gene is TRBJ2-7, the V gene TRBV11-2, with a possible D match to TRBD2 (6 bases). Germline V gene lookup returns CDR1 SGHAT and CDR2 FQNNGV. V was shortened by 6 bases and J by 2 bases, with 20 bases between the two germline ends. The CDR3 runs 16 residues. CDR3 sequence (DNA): TGTGCCAGCAGACCAGTCCGGGACTCTTTGACCTACGAGCAGTACTTC. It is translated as CASRPVRDSLTYEQYF.

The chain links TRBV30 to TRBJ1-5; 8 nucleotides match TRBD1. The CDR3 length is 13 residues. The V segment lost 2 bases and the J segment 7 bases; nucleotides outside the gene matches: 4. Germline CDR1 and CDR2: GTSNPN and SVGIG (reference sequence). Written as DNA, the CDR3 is TGTGCCTGGAGTCACAGGGGGTGGCAGCCCCAGCATTTT. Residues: CAWSHRGWQPQHF.

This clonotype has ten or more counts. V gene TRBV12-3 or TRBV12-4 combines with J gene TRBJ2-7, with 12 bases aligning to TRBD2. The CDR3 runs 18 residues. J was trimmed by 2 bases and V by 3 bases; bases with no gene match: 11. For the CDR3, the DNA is TGTGCCAGCAGTTTCCAAACTAGCGGGAGGTATTTCACCTACGAGCAGTACTTC. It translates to CASSFQTSGRYFTYEQYF.

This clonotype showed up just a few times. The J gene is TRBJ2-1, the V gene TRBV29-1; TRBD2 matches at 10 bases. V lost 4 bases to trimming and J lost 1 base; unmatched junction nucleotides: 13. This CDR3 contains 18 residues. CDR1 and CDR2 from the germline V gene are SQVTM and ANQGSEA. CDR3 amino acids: CSVVGLAGAGRSYNEQFF. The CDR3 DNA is TGCAGCGTTGTCGGGCTAGCGGGAGCTGGGCGGTCCTACAATGAGCAGTTCTTC.